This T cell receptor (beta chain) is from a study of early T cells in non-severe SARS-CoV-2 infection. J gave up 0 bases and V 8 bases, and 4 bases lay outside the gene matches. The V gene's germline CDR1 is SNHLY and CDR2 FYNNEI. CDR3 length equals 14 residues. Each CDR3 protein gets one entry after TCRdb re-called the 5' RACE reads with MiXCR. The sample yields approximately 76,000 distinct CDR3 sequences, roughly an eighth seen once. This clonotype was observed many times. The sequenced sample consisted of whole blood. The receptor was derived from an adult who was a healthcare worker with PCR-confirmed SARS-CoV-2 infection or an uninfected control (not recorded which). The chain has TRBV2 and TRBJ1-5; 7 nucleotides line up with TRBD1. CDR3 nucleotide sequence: TGTGCCAGCGTAGGGGGCTATAGCAATCAGCCCCAGCATTTT. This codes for CASVGGYSNQPQHF. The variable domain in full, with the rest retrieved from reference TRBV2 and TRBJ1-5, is EPEVTQTPSHQVTQMGQEVILRCVPISNHLYFYWYRQILGQKVEFLVSFYNNEISEKSEIFDDQFSVERPDGSNFTLKIRSTKLEDSAMYFCASVGGYSNQPQHFGDGTRLSIL.